This TCR beta chain comes out of a study of cytomegalovirus exposure and HLA in healthy donors. Points from the study as a whole: The authors later found TCR association rates varying by HLA locus, with DRB1 most and HLA-C fewest. It was likely that a cluster of highly shared sequence variants was a sequencing artifact.

Comment on this clone: Its antigen remains unidentified.

CDR3 size: 14 residues. Germline assignment: CDR1 SGHNT and CDR2 YENEEA. The V gene end was trimmed by 7 bases and the J gene end by 4 bases; junction bases not matched to a gene: 10. The primer mix had 60 Vbeta and 13 Jbeta primers. Libraries were prepared by immunoSEQ multiplex PCR; TCRdb keeps only in-frame clonotypes and omits some of them. The sample includes about 140,000 clones, about 70% of them seen just once. Sequenced input: PBMCs. This rearrangement joins TRBV11-3 to TRBJ2-7; TRBD1 agrees at 7 bases. This TCR was recovered from a man aged 25-45 years in good health and CMV-seropositive. The CDR3 bases are TGTGCCAGCACTTCCTCCGGGACAGATTACGAGCAGTACTTC. Translation: CASTSSGTDYEQYF.